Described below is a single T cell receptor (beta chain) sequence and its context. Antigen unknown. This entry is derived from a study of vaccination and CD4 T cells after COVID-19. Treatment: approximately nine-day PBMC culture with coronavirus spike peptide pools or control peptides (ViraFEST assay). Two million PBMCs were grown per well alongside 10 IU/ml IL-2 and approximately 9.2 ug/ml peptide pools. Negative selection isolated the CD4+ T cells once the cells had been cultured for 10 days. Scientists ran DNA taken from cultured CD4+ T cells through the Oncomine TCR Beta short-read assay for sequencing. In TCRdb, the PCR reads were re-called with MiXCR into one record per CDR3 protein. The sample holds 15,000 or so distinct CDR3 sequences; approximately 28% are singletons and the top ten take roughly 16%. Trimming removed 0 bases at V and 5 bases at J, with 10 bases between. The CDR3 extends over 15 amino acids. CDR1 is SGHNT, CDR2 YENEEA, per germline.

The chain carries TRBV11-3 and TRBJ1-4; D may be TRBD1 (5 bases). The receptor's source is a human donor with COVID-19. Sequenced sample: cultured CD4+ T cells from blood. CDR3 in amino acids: CASSLDGAGNEKLFF. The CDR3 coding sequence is TGTGCCAGCAGCTTAGACGGGGCAGGGAATGAAAAACTGTTTTTT. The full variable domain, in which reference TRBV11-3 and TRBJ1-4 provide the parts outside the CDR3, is EAGVVQSPRYKIIEKKQPVAFWCNPISGHNTLYWYLQNLGQGPELLIRYENEEAVDDSQLPKDRFSAERLKGVDSTLKIQPAELGDSAVYLCASSLDGAGNEKLFFGSGTQLSVL.